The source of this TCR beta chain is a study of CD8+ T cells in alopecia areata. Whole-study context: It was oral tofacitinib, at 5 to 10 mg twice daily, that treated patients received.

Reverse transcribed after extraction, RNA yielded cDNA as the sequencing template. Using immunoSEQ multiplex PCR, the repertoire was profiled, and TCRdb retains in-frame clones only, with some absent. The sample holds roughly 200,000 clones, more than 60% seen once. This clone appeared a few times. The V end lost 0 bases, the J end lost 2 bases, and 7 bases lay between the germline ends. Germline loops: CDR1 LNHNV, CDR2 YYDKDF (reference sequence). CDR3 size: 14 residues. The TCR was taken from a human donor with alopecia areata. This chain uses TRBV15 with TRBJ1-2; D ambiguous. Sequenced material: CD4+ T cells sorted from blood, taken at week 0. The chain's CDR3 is CATSRDRLNYGYTF. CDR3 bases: TGTGCCACCAGCAGAGACAGGCTGAACTATGGCTACACCTTC.